This TCR beta chain was obtained from a study of blood T cells in healthy people across ages. Study conclusions and caveats: It was the long-lived donors that had more naive CD4+ cells and higher diversity than aged donors. In these data, TCR beta diversity tracked strongly with naive T cell percentage.

The authors ran a second PCR of roughly 6 to 12 cycles using a sample-barcoded 5' primer and a J-beta primer mix. All samples gave at least 2.5 million CDR3-containing paired-end reads. TCRdb passed the 5' RACE reads through MiXCR, listing each CDR3 protein once. The sample holds about 780,000 distinct CDR3 sequences, roughly 24% seen once. This clonotype was counted a few times. Antigen specificity is unknown. Germline loops: CDR1 LNHNV, CDR2 YYDKDF (reference sequence). V lost 2 bases, J lost 7 bases, and 11 bases lay in between. CDR3 length equals 14 residues. These data also featured in a second study, about T cells of mothers and their children. This second study notes: Per mother, over 8 million TCR beta CDR3 reads were obtained; per child, about 3 million.

This sequence joins TRBV15 and TRBJ1-4; a weak D match, TRBD1 (6 bases). Input material: blood. The sequence was collected from a boy younger than 18 in good health. The CDR3 sequence: CATSRPTGIEKLFF. The CDR3 nucleotides are TGTGCCACCAGCAGACCCACAGGGATTGAAAAACTGTTTTTT.